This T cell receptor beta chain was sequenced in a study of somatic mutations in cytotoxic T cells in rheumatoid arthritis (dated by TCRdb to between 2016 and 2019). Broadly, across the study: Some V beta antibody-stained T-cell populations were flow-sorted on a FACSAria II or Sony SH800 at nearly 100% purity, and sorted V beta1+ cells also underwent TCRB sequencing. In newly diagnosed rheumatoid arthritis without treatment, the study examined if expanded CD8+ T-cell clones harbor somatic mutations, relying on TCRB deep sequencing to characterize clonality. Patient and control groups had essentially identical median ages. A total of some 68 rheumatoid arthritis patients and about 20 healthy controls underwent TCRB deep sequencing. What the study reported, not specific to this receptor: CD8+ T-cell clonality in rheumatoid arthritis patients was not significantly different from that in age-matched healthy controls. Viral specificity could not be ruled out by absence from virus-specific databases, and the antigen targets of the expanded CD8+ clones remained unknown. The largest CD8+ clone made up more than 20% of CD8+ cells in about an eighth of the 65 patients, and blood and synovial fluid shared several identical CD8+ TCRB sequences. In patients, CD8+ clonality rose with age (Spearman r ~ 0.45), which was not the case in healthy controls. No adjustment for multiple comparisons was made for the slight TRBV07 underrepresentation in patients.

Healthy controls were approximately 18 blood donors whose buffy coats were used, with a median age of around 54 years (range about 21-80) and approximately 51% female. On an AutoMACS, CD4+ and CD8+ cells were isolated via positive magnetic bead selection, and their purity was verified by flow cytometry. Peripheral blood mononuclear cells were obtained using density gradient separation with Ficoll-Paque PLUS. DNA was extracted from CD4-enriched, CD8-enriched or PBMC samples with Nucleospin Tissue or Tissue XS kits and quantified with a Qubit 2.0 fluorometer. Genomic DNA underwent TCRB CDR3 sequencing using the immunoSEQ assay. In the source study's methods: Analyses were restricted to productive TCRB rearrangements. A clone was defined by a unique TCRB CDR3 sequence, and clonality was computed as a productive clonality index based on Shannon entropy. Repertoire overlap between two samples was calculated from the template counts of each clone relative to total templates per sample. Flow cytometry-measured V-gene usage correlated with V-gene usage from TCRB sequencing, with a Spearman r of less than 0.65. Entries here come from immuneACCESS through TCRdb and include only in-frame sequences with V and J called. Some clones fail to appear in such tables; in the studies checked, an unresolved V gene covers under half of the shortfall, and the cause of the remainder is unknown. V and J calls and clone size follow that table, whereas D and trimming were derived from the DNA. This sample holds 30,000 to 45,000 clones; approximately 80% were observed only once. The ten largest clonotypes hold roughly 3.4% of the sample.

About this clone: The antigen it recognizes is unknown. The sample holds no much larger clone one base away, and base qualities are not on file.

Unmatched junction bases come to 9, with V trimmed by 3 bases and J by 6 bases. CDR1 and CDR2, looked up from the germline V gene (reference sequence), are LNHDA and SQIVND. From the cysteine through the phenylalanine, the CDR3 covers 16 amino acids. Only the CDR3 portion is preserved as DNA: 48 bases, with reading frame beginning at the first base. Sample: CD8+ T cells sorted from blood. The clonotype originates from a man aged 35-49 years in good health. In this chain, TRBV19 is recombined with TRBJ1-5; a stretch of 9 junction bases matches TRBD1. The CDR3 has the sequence CASSIGTGKWGQPQHF. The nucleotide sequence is TGTGCCAGTAGTATTGGGACAGGGAAATGGGGTCAGCCCCAGCATTTT. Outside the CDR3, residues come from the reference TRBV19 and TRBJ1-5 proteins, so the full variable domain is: DGGITQSPKYLFRKEGQNVTLSCEQNLNHDAMYWYRQDPGQGLRLIYYSQIVNDFQKGDIAEGYSVSREKKESFPLTVTSAQKNPTAFYLCASSIGTGKWGQPQHFGDGTRLSIL.